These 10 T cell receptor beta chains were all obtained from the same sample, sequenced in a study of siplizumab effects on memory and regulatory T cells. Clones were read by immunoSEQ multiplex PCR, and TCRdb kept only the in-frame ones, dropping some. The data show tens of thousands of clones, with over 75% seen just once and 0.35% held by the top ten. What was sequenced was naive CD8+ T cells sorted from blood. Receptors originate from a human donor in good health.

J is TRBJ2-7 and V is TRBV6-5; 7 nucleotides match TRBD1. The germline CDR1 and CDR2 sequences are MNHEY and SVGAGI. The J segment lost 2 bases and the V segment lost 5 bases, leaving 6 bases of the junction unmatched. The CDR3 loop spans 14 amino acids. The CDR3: CASSTGTATYEQYF. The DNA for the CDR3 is TGTGCCAGCAGTACCGGGACAGCCACCTACGAGCAGTACTTC.

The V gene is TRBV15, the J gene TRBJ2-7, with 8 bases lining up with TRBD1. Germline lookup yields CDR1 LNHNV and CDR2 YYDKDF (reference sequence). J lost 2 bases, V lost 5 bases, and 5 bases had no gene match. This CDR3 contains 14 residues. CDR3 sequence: CATSEGQGPYEQYF. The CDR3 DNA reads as TGTGCCACCAGCGAAGGACAGGGTCCCTACGAGCAGTACTTC. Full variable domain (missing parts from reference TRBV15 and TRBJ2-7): DAMVIQNPRYQVTQFGKPVTLSCSQTLNHNVMYWYQQKSSQAPKLLFHYYDKDFNNEADTPDNFQSRRPNTSFCFLDIRSPGLGDTAMYLCATSEGQGPYEQYFGPGTRLTVT.

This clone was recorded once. CDR3 sequence (DNA): TGTGCCAGCAGTTTCCGAGCGGAGAACACCGGGGAGCTGTTTTTT. Translation gives CASSFRAENTGELFF. This chain links TRBV27 with TRBJ2-2; perhaps TRBD2 as D (5 bases). The CDR3 covers 15 residues. Trimming removed 3 bases from V and 1 base from J, with 9 bases in between. Germline V lookup: CDR1 MNHEY, CDR2 SMNVEV (reference sequence).

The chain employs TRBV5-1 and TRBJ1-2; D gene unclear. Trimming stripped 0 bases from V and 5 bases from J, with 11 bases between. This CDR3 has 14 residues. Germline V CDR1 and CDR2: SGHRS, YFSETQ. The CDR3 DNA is TGCGCCAGCAGCTTGGAAGTTTCGGGGTATGGCTACACCTTC. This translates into CASSLEVSGYGYTF.

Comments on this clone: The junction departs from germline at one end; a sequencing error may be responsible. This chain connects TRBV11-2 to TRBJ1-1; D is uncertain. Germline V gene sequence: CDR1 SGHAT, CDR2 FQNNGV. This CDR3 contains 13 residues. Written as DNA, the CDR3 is TGTGCCAGCAGATTAGACCAGAACACTGAAGCTTTCTTT. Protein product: CASRLDQNTEAFF. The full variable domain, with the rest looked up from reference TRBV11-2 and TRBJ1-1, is EAGVAQSPRYKIIEKRQSVAFWCNPISGHATLYWYQQILGQGPKLLIQFQNNGVVDDSQLPKDRFSAERLKGVDSTLKIQPAKLEDSAVYLCASRLDQNTEAFFGQGTRLTVV.

CDR3 coding DNA: TGTGCCAGCAGTGCGCAGGGATTAGGTGGCTACACCTTC. It is translated as CASSAQGLGGYTF. This chain joins TRBV25-1 and TRBJ1-2; a possible D gene is TRBD1 (5 bases). Germline V gene lookup returns CDR1 MGHDK and CDR2 SYGVNS. V lost 4 bases, J lost 7 bases, and 13 bases lay in between. There are 13 residues in the CDR3.

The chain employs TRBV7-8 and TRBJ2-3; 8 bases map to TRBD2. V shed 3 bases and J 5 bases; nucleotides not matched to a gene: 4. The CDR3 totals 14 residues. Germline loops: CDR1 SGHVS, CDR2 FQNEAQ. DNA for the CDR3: TGTGCCAGCAGCTTCGACGGGGGGGAAGATACGCAGTATTTT. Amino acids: CASSFDGGEDTQYF.

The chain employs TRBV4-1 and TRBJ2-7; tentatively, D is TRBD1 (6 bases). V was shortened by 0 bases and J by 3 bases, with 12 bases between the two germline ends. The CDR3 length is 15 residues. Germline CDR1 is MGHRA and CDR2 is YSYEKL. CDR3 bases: TGCGCCAGCAGCCAAGAAGGAGGACAGAGCTACGAGCAGTACTTC. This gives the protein CASSQEGGQSYEQYF.

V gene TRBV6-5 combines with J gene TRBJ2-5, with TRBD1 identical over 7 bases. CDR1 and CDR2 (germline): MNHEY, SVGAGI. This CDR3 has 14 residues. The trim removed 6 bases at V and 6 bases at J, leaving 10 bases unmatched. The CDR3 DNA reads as TGTGCCAGCAGATCGACAGGGCGGGCAAAGACCCAGTACTTC. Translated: CASRSTGRAKTQYF.

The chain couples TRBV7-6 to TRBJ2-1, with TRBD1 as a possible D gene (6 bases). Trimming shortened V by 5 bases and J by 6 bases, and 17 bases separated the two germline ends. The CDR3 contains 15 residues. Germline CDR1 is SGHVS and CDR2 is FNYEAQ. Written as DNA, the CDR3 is TGTGCCAGCAGCACTGGACAGAATAGACTCAATGAGCAGTTCTTC. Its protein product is CASSTGQNRLNEQFF.